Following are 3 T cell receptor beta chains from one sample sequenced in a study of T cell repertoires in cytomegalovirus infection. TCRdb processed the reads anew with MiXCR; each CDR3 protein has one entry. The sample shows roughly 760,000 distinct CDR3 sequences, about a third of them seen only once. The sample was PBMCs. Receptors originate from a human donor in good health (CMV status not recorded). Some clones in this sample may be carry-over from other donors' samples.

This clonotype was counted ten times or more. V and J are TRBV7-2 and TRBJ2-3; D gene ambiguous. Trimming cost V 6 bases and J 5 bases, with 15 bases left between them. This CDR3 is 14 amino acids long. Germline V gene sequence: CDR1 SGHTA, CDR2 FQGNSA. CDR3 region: CASSHLPPRDTQYF. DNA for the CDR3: TGTGCCAGCAGTCACCTGCCGCCCCGAGATACGCAGTATTTT.

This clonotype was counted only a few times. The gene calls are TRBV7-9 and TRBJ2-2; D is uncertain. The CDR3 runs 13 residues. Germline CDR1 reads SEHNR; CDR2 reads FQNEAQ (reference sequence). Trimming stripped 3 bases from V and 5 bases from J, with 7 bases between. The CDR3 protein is CASSFSKTGELFF. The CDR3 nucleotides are TGTGCCAGCAGCTTTTCTAAGACCGGGGAGCTGTTTTTT.

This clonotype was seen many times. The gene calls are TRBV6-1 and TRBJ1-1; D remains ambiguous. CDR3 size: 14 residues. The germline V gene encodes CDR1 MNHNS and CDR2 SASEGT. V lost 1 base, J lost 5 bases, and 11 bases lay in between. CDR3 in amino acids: CASSEGGPATEAFF. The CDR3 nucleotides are TGTGCCAGCAGTGAAGGAGGGCCCGCTACTGAAGCTTTCTTT.